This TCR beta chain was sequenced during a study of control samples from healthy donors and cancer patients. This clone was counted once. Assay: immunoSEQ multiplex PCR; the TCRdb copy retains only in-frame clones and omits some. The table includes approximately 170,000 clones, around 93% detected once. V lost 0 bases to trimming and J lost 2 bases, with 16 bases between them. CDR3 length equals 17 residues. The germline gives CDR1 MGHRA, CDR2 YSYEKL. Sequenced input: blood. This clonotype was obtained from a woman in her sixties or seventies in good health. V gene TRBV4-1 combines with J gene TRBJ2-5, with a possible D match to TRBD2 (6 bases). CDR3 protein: CASSQDRSGVAQETQYF. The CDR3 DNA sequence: TGCGCCAGCAGCCAAGATCGGTCGGGGGTCGCTCAAGAGACCCAGTACTTC.